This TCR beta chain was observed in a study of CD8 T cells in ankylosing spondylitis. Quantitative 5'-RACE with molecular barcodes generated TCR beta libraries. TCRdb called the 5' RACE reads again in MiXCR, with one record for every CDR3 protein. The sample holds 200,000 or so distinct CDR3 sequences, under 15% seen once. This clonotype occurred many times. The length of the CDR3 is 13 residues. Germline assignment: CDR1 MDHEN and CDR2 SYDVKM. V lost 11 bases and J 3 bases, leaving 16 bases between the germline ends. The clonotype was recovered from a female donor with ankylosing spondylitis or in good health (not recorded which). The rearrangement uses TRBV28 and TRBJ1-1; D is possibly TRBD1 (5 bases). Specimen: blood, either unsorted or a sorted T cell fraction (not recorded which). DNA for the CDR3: TGTGCCGCCGGCGACAGATATTACACTGAAGCTTTCTTT. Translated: CAAGDRYYTEAFF.